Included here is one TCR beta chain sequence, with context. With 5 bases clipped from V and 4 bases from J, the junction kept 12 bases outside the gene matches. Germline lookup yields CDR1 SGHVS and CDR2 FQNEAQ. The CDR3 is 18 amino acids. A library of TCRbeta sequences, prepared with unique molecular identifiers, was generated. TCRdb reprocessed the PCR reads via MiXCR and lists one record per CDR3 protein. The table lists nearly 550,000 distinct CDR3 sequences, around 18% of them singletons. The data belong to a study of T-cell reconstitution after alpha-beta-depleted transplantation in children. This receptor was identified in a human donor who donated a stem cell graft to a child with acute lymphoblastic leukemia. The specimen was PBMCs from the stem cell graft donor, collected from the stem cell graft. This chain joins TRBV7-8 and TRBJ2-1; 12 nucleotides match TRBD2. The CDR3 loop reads CASSDDPTSGRPYNEQFF. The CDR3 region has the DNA TGTGCCAGCAGCGACGACCCCACTAGCGGGAGGCCTTACAATGAGCAGTTCTTC. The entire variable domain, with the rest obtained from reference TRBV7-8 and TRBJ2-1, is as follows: GAGVSQSPRYKVAKRGQDVALRCDPISGHVSLFWYQQALGQGPEFLTYFQNEAQLDKSGLPSDRFFAERPEGSVSTLKIQRTQQEDSAVYLCASSDDPTSGRPYNEQFFGPGTRLTVL.